Each of the 29 T cell receptor delta chains below was sequenced from the same sample in a study of gamma-delta T cells after stem cell transplantation (dated by TCRdb to 2016 to 2017). Library generation was performed with RT-PCR. The sequencing machine was an Illumina MiSeq. TCRdb called clones from the public reads with CATT, and repeated DNA sequences were later combined into one row. This sample lists 1,500 to 2,000 delta-chain clones; more than 15% were detected once. The ten largest account for roughly 29% of the sample. Specimen: gamma-delta T cells. Every receptor here comes from a human donor. It is not recorded whose cells these are; they may come from a transplant donor.

As for this clone: A far larger clone is off by one base, so a read error is likely. This chain uses TRDV2 with TRDJ1; a weak D match, TRDD2 (5 bases). The CDR3 sequence is 28 residues long. Germline V CDR1 and CDR2: GEAIGNYY, EKD. Trimming cost V 4 bases and J 0 bases, with 53 bases left between them. CDR3 residues: CACEPLSAKLPGGSPDSLMKLNTDKLIF. The CDR3, as DNA: TGTGCCTGTGAGCCTCTTTCGGCAAAACTTCCGGGAGGCTCCCCCGACAGCCTTATGAAACTCAACACCGATAAACTCATCTTT.

This clone has just a few counts. TCRdb attributes to this sequence the protein of a much larger clone, which differs from the DNA translation at residue 4; a read error is likely, and the protein displayed is translated from the DNA. The chain couples TRDV2 to TRDJ1; the D gene is possibly TRDD3 (6 bases). Germline V gene data show CDR1 as GEAIGNYY and CDR2 as EKD. CDR3 length: 14 amino acids. The CDR3 sequence: CACGTILGEDKLIF. In DNA form, the CDR3 reads TGTGCCTGTGGCACCATACTGGGAGAAGATAAACTCATCTTT.

On this clone itself: It is likely a read error: a sequence one base away is far more abundant. At the DNA level, this CDR3 is encoded by other sequences in the same sample as well. The rearrangement uses TRDV2 and TRDJ1; 8 bases align to TRDD3. Germline CDR1 and CDR2: GEAIGNYY and EKD. The CDR3 length is 20 residues. This CDR3 is CACDTVEMGDPNLNTDKLIF. In DNA form, the CDR3 reads TGTGCCTGCGACACCGTTGAGATGGGGGATCCAAACTTAAACACCGATAAACTCATCTTT.

On this clone: A far larger clone is only one base removed, so a read error is likely. The chain has TRDV2 and TRDJ1, with 12 positions matching TRDD3. CDR3 length equals 22 residues. CDR1 GEAIGNYY and CDR2 EKD come from the germline V gene. For the CDR3, the DNA is TGTGCCTGTGACACCCTAAGGCCTTCCCTTACTGGGGGATACCCGGCAGCCGATCAACTCATCTTT. The encoded protein is CACDTLRPSLTGGYPAADQLIF.

About this clone itself: A read error likely explains this, since a far larger clone differs by one base. Other DNA sequences of this sample code for an identical CDR3. The chain carries TRDV2 and TRDJ1; D gene uncertain. The CDR3 covers 16 residues. Per germline, CDR1 GEAIGNYY and CDR2 EKD. CDR3 protein: CACDRVGPSYTDKLIF. The CDR3, as DNA: TGCGCCTGTGACAGGGTCGGGCCCTCGTACACCGATAAACTCATCTTT.

This clone was picked up a small number of times. This likely came from a read error, as a far larger clone is one base away. This chain joins TRDV2 and TRDJ1, with D maybe TRDD3 (5 bases). CDR3 size: 15 residues. Trimming removed 0 bases from V and 0 bases from J, with 10 bases in between. Germline-derived CDR1 and CDR2 are GEAIGNYY and EKD. CDR3 sequence reads: CACDTMGPYTDKLIF. CDR3 in DNA: TGTGCCTGTGACACCATGGGGCCGTACACCGATAAACTCATCTTT.

To note about this clone: A far larger clone is off by one base, so a read error is likely. The sample carries other DNA sequences with the same CDR3. The chain joins TRDV2 to TRDJ1, with 10 bases identical to TRDD3. Trimming took 0 bases from V and 2 from J; bases not matched to a gene: 14. Germline loops: CDR1 GEAIGNYY, CDR2 EKD. The CDR3 loop spans 19 amino acids. DNA for the CDR3: TGTGCCTGTGACACCGTGGGTTCTGAGGGGGATACGAGAACCGATAAACTCATCTTT. The encoded protein is CACDTVGSEGDTRTDKLIF.

About this clone: Translating this DNA gives a protein that differs at residue 6 from the TCRdb one, which belongs to a much larger clone; a read error is likely, and the protein shown is this translation. The V and J genes are TRDV2 and TRDJ1, with 11 bases lining up with TRDD3. Trimming at V came to 0 bases and at J to 5 bases, leaving 13 bases not matched to a gene. Looked up from germline, CDR1 is GEAIGNYY and CDR2 is EKD. The CDR3 runs 18 residues. CDR3 sequence reads: CACDTLGVGGYAIDKLIF. DNA of the CDR3: TGTGCCTGTGACACCTTAGGCGTTGGGGGATACGCGATTGATAAACTCATCTTT.

This clone is labeled as large (0.1 to 1%). The V gene is TRDV2, the J gene TRDJ1; 12 bases line up with TRDD3. The germline gives CDR1 GEAIGNYY, CDR2 EKD. Losses at the gene ends were 1 base for V and 0 bases for J; bases not matched to a gene: 14. This CDR3 contains 20 residues. The CDR3 nucleotides are TGTGCCTGTGACACTGTTTCTTCGAATACTGGGGGATACAACACCGATAAACTCATCTTT. Translated, it gives CACDTVSSNTGGYNTDKLIF.

By sample share, this clone is medium-sized. This chain connects TRDV2 to TRDJ2, with 10 bases identical to TRDD3. V lost 1 base, J lost 6 bases, and 10 bases stayed unmatched. CDR1 is GEAIGNYY and CDR2 is EKD in the germline V gene. The CDR3 length is 17 residues. The CDR3 DNA reads TGTGCCTGTGACACGGTGGGGGATACTACTGGGGCAGCACAACTCTTCTTT. It codes for CACDTVGDTTGAAQLFF.

Details on this clone: A read error is likely here: a far larger clone is one base away. This rearrangement joins TRDV2 to TRDJ1; perhaps TRDD3 as D (6 bases). This CDR3 contains 23 residues. CDR1 and CDR2 from the germline V gene are GEAIGNYY and EKD. As DNA, the CDR3 is TGTGCCTGTGACACCGTTAAGTCCGATCCTAACGTGGGGATCGTCCATCTCACCGATAAATTCATCTTT. This encodes CACDTVKSDPNVGIVHLTDKFIF.

Only a few counts were recorded for this clone. A far larger clone lies a single base away; this is likely a read error. The chain joins TRDV2 to TRDJ1, with D perhaps matching TRDD3 (6 bases). Germline CDR1 is GEAIGNYY and CDR2 is EKD. The CDR3 consists of 16 residues. Trimming removed 0 bases from V and 4 bases from J, with 17 bases in between. The CDR3 loop reads CACDTVGGTVGDKLIF. The CDR3 DNA is TGTGCCTGTGACACCGTGGGGGGGACCGTGGGCGATAAACTCATCTTT.

Turning to this clone: The protein recorded in TCRdb matches a much larger clone and deviates from this DNA's translation at residue 12, suggesting a read error; the protein here is obtained by translating the DNA. V is TRDV2 and J is TRDJ1, with 11 nucleotides matching TRDD3. V was pared by 3 bases and J by 4 bases, with 18 bases of the junction left unmatched. The CDR3 sequence is 19 residues long. The germline gives CDR1 GEAIGNYY, CDR2 EKD. CDR3 sequence: CACDLLGDSSPNIGDKLIF. The DNA for the CDR3 is TGTGCCTGTGACTTACTGGGGGATAGTAGTCCTAATATCGGCGATAAACTCATCTTT.

A note on this clone: A read error is likely here: a far larger clone is one base away. CDR3 residues: CACETLPFDKSTDKFIF. CDR3 nucleotide sequence: TGTGCCTGTGAGACCCTACCTTTCGATAAAAGCACCGATAAATTCATCTTT. The chain has TRDV2 and TRDJ1; tentatively, D is TRDD2 (5 bases). CDR1 is GEAIGNYY and CDR2 is EKD in the germline V gene. CDR3 length equals 17 residues.

There are a few counts of this clone. A far larger clone is only one base removed, so a read error is likely. Other DNA sequences within the sample encode an identical CDR3. The chain uses TRDV2 and TRDJ1; D uncertain. CDR1 GEAIGNYY and CDR2 EKD come from the germline V gene. The CDR3 has 13 residues. Trimming stripped 3 bases from V and 0 bases from J, with 7 bases between. The CDR3 sequence is CACDPLYTDKLIF. Written as DNA, the CDR3 is TGTGCCTGTGACCCCCTATACACCGATAAACTCATCTTT.

Turning to this clone: The protein held in TCRdb is that of a much larger clone and does not match this DNA's translation at residue 13, likely because of a read error; the protein shown is translated from the DNA. The chain couples TRDV2 to TRDJ1, with TRDD3 identical over 9 bases. This CDR3 is 19 amino acids long. CDR1 is GEAIGNYY and CDR2 is EKD in the germline V gene. V shed 2 bases and J 2 bases; nucleotides not matched to a gene: 17. CDR3 sequence (DNA): TGTGCCTGTGACAGGCTTGCCCCGCCTGCACTGGGGGAAACCGATAAACTCATCTTT. Translated, it gives CACDRLAPPALGETDKLIF.

Sample share makes this clone medium-sized. This same CDR3 is encoded by further DNA sequences in the sample. The chain joins TRDV2 to TRDJ1; 8 bases line up with TRDD3. Germline CDR1 and CDR2: GEAIGNYY and EKD. This CDR3 is 20 amino acids long. The trim removed 0 bases at V and 0 bases at J, leaving 17 bases unmatched. The CDR3 DNA is TGTGCCTGTGACACCGTACGGGTCCCAGGTACTGGGGGCTACACCGATAAACTCATCTTT. Amino acid sequence: CACDTVRVPGTGGYTDKLIF.

Note on this clone: The protein in TCRdb stems from a much larger clone and differs at residue 7 from this DNA's translation, likely a read error; here the protein is translated from the DNA. The chain couples TRDV2 to TRDJ1, with TRDD3 identical over 8 bases. J lost 4 bases, V lost 3 bases, and 15 bases had no gene match. This CDR3 is 17 amino acids long. CDR1 and CDR2 (germline): GEAIGNYY, EKD. In nucleotides, the CDR3 is TGTGCCTGTGACGCCCTCCACCTACTGGGGGGGTACGATAAACTCATCTTT. Residues: CACDALHLLGGYDKLIF.

This clone rates as medium-sized (0.01 to 0.1%). The chain has TRDV2 and TRDJ1; tentatively, D is TRDD3 (6 bases). CDR1 and CDR2 from the germline V gene are GEAIGNYY and EKD. V was pared by 0 bases and J by 5 bases, with 12 bases between. The length of the CDR3 is 14 residues. CDR3 sequence: CACDTWGGPDKLIF. In DNA form, the CDR3 reads TGTGCCTGTGACACCTGGGGGGGACCGGATAAACTCATCTTT.

This clone is large (0.1 to 1%) in the sample. Within the sample, other DNA sequences also encode this same CDR3. This chain joins TRDV2 and TRDJ3; 12 nucleotides align to TRDD3. Germline V gene data show CDR1 as GEAIGNYY and CDR2 as EKD. This CDR3 region has 18 residues. J lost 2 bases, V lost 2 bases, and 3 bases had no gene match. The CDR3: CACDKLGDTPWDTRQMFF. The CDR3 DNA is TGTGCCTGTGACAAACTGGGGGATACCCCCTGGGACACCCGACAGATGTTTTTC.

By frequency in the sample, this clone is large. This CDR3 is also generated by other DNA sequences in the sample. The CDR3 region is CACDPLYTDKLIF. The CDR3, as DNA: TGTGCCTGTGACCCCCTGTACACCGATAAACTCATCTTT. The chain is built from TRDV2 and TRDJ1; D unresolved. Germline V CDR1 and CDR2: GEAIGNYY, EKD. This CDR3 is built from 13 residues. V was clipped by 3 bases and J by 0 bases, with 7 bases between them.

The chain couples TRDV2 to TRDJ1; 12 bases map to TRDD3. CDR3 size: 17 residues. Looked up from germline, CDR1 is GEAIGNYY and CDR2 is EKD. V was pared by 3 bases and J by 3 bases, with 10 bases of the junction left unmatched. CDR3 DNA: TGTGCCTGTGACTCCGTACTGGGGGATACTCGTTCCGATAAACTCATCTTT. Encoded protein: CACDSVLGDTRSDKLIF.

In regard to this clone: The same CDR3 is also encoded by other DNA sequences in this sample. The J gene is TRDJ1, the V gene TRDV2; 11 positions match TRDD3. The J segment lost 1 base and the V segment lost 0 bases, leaving 9 bases of the junction unmatched. Germline V CDR1 and CDR2: GEAIGNYY, EKD. The CDR3 consists of 18 residues. CDR3 nucleotide sequence: TGTGCCTGTGACACCGCGGGGCTGGGGGATACATCCACCGATAAACTCATCTTT. It specifies CACDTAGLGDTSTDKLIF.

Points on this clone: It is likely a read error: a sequence one base away is far more abundant. The V gene is TRDV2, the J gene TRDJ1; D is possibly TRDD3 (5 bases). Germline V gene sequence: CDR1 GEAIGNYY, CDR2 EKD. V was trimmed by 3 bases and J by 0 bases, leaving 31 bases between them. This CDR3 region has 21 residues. CDR3 nucleotide sequence: TGTGCCTGTGACCCCGTCGGGCCCGGTCGTACTTGGGGACCCTACACCGATAAACTCATCTTT. Protein: CACDPVGPGRTWGPYTDKLIF.

For this clone: A clone one base away is much larger, so this may be a read error. The chain uses TRDV2 and TRDJ1; TRDD3 agrees at 11 bases. The germline CDR1 and CDR2 sequences are GEAIGNYY and EKD. The CDR3 runs 22 residues. The CDR3 loop is CACDTVKFGGYASQSGTAKLIF. The CDR3, as DNA: TGTGCCTGTGACACCGTTAAATTTGGGGGATACGCAAGTCAATCGGGCACCGCTAAACTCATCTTT.

Remarks on this clone: TCRdb shows a much larger clone's protein in place of this DNA's translation, and the two differ at residue 13, likely through a read error; the protein shown is translated from the DNA. This chain connects TRDV2 to TRDJ1, with 12 bases fitting TRDD3. CDR1 is GEAIGNYY and CDR2 is EKD in the germline V gene. The CDR3 runs 18 residues. Trimming removed 1 base from V and 0 bases from J; junction bases left unmatched: 8. CDR3 nucleotide sequence: TGTGCCTGTGACACTCTGGCTGGGGGATACGGAAACACCGATAAACTCATCTTT. It codes for CACDTLAGGYGNTDKLIF.

Note on this clone: A far larger clone is only one base removed, so a read error is likely. This chain joins TRDV2 and TRDJ1; no clear D gene. CDR1 and CDR2 from the germline V gene are GEAIGNYY and EKD. This CDR3 contains 16 residues. The CDR3 sequence is CACDTVASSSADKFIF. The CDR3 DNA follows: TGTGCCTGTGACACCGTAGCTTCGAGTTCCGCCGATAAATTCATCTTT.

About this clone: The protein in TCRdb stems from a much larger clone and differs at residue 12 from this DNA's translation, likely a read error; here the protein is translated from the DNA. This chain connects TRDV2 to TRDJ1, with TRDD3 matching 12 bases. V gave up 4 bases and J gave up 0 bases; unmatched junction bases: 14. Germline-derived CDR1 and CDR2 are GEAIGNYY and EKD. This CDR3 comprises 19 residues. The DNA for the CDR3 is TGTGCCTGTGATAAACTGGGGGATACTCCTCATTCGGACACCGATAAACTCATCTTT. This gives the protein CACDKLGDTPHSDTDKLIF.

A note on this clone: A far more abundant clone sits one base away, making this likely a read error. The chain couples TRDV2 to TRDJ1, with 10 bases matching TRDD3. V was pared by 0 bases and J by 3 bases, with 24 bases of the junction left unmatched. From germline, CDR1 is GEAIGNYY and CDR2 EKD. The CDR3 sequence is 22 residues long. DNA for the CDR3: TGTGCCTGTGACACCCTAAGGCCTTCCCTTACTGGGGGATGCCCGGCAGCCGATAAACTCATCTTT. Translated: CACDTLRPSLTGGCPAADKLIF.